This T cell receptor beta chain comes out of a study of blood T cell repertoires in COVID-19. Turning to the study itself: COVID-19 samples collected from the United States, Italy and Spain covered acute and convalescent phases. T cells, B-cell-depleted T cells, or PBMCs supplied cDNA or gDNA.

A single count supports this clone. CDR1 is SGHTA, CDR2 FQGNSA, per germline. The V and J ends lost 1 base and 3 bases, in that order; junction bases with no gene match: 2. This CDR3 is built from 14 residues. In the authors' workflow: Reference gene primer amplification gave estimated nucleated cell counts. Sequenced by immunoSEQ multiplex PCR; TCRdb stores in-frame clones only, minus some. The D gene and trimming were derived from the DNA, and the V and J assignments and clone size from that table. The sample includes 100,000 to 150,000 clones, about 85% of them seen just once. Sequencing used peripheral blood. This rearrangement joins TRBV7-2 to TRBJ2-7; 8 bases agree with TRBD2. The origin of this receptor is a man at least 80 years old with active or convalescent COVID-19. This CDR3 is CASSLGAGVYEQYF. In DNA, the CDR3 is TGTGCCAGCAGCTTAGGAGCGGGAGTCTACGAGCAGTACTTC.